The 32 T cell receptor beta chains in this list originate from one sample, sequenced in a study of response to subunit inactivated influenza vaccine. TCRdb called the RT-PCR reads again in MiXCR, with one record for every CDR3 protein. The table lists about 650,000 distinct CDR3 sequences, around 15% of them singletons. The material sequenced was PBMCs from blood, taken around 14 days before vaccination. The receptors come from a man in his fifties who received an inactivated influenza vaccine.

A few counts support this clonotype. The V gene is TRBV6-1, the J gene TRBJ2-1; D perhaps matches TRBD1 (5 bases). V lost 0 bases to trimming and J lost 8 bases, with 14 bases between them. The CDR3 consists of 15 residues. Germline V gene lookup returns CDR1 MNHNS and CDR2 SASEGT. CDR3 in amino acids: CASSEAAGFHHEQFF. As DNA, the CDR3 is TGTGCCAGCAGTGAAGCGGCAGGGTTCCACCATGAGCAGTTCTTC.

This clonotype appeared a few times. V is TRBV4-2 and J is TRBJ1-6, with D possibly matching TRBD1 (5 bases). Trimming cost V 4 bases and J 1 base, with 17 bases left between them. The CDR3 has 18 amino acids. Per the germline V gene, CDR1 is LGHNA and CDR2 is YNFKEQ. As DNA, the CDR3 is TGTGCCAGCAGCCGGAATGCAGGGATGGGGTCCTATAATTCACCCCTCCACTTT. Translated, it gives CASSRNAGMGSYNSPLHF.

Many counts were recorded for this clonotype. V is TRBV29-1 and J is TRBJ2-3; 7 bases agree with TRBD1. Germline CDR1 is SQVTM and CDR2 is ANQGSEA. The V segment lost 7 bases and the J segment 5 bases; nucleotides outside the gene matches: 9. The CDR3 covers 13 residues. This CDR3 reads CSAFKGAVDTQYF. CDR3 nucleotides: TGCAGCGCCTTTAAGGGGGCCGTAGATACGCAGTATTTT.

The chain's CDR3 is CASSPNDRGIEAFF. The CDR3 DNA is TGTGCCAGCTCACCTAACGACAGGGGGATTGAAGCTTTCTTT. The genes are TRBV18 and TRBJ1-1, with 9 bases aligning to TRBD1. The germline gives CDR1 KGHSH, CDR2 LQKENI. The CDR3 consists of 14 residues. With V trimmed by 3 bases and J by 7 bases, 6 bases remained unmatched.

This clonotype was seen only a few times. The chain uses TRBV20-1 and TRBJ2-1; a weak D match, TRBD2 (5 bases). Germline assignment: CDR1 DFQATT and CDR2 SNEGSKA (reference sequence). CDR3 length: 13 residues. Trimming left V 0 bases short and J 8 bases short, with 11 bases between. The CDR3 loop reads CSARDLLGYEQFF. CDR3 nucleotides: TGCAGTGCTAGAGACCTACTAGGTTATGAGCAGTTCTTC.

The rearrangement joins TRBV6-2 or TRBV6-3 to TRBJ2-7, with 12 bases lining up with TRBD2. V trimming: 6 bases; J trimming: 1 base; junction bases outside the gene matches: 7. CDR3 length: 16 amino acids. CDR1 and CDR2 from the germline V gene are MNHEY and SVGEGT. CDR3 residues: CASRRTGTSGSYEQYF. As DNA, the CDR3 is TGTGCCAGCAGGCGGACCGGGACTAGCGGGTCCTACGAGCAGTACTTC.

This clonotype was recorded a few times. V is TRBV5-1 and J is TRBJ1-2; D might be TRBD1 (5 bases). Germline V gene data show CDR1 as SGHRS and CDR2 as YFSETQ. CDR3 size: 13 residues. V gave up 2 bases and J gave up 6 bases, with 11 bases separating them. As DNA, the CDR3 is TGCGCCAGCAGCTTCTTGGGAGGGGATGGCTACACCTTC. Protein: CASSFLGGDGYTF.

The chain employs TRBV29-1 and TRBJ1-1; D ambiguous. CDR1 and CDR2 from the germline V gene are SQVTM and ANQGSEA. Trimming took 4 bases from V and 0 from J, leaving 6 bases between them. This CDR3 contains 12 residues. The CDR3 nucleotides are TGCAGCGTTGGGGATATGAACACTGAAGCTTTCTTT. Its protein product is CSVGDMNTEAFF.

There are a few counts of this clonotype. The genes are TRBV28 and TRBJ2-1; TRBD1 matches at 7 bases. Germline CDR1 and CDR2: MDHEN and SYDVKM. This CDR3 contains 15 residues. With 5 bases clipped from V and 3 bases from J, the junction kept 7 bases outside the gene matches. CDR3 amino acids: CASSPGDRFYNEQFF. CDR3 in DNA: TGTGCCAGCAGTCCCGGGGACAGATTCTACAATGAGCAGTTCTTC. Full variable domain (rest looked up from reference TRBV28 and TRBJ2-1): DVKVTQSSRYLVKRTGEKVFLECVQDMDHENMFWYRQDPGLGLRLIYFSYDVKMKEKGDIPEGYSVSREKKERFSLILESASTNQTSMYLCASSPGDRFYNEQFFGPGTRLTVL.

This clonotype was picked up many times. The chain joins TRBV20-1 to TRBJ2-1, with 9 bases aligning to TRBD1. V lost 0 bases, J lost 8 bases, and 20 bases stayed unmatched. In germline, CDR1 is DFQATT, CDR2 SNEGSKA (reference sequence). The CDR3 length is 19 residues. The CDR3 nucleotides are TGCAGTGCTAGAGATGGGACAGGGAGACAGCGGTACCTACGGGATGAGCAGTTCTTC. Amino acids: CSARDGTGRQRYLRDEQFF.

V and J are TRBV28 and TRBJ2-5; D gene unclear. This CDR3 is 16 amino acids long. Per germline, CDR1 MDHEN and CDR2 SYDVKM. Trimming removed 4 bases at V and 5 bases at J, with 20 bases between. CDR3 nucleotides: TGTGCCAGCAGTTCCTCCGGGTCCTCAGCACGGGAGACCCAGTACTTC. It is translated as CASSSSGSSARETQYF. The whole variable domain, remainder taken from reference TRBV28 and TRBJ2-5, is DVKVTQSSRYLVKRTGEKVFLECVQDMDHENMFWYRQDPGLGLRLIYFSYDVKMKEKGDIPEGYSVSREKKERFSLILESASTNQTSMYLCASSSSGSSARETQYFGPGTRLLVL.

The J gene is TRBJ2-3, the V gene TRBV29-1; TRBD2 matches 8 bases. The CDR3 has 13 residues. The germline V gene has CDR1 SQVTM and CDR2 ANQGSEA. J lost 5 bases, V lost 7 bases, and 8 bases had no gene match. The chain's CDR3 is CSGGGFEGDTQYF. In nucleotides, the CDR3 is TGCAGCGGCGGGGGGTTTGAGGGAGATACGCAGTATTTT.

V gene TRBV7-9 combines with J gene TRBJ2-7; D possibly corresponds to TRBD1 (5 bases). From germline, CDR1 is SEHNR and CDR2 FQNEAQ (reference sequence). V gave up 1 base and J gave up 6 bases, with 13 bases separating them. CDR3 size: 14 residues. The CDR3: CASSLEFIGAEQYF. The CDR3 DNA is TGTGCCAGCAGCTTAGAATTTATAGGGGCCGAGCAGTACTTC.

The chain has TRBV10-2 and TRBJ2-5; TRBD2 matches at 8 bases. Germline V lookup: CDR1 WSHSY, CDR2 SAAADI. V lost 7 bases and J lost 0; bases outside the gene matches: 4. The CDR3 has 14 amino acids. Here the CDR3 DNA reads TGCGCCAGCACCAAACTAGCGGACCAAGAGACCCAGTACTTC. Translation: CASTKLADQETQYF.

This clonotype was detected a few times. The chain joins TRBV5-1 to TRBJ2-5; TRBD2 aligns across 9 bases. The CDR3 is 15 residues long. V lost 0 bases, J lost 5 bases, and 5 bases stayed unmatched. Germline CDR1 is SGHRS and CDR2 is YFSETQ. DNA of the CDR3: TGCGCCAGCAGCTTGGGGGCTAGCGGGGAGGAGACCCAGTACTTC. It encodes CASSLGASGEETQYF. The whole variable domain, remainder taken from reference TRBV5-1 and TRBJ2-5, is KAGVTQTPRYLIKTRGQQVTLSCSPISGHRSVSWYQQTPGQGLQFLFEYFSETQRNKGNFPGRFSGRQFSNSRSEMNVSTLELGDSALYLCASSLGASGEETQYFGPGTRLLVL.

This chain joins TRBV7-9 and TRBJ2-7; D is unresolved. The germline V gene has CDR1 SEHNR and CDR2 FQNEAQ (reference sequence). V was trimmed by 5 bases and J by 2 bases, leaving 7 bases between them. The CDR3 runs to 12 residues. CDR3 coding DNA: TGTGCCAGCAGCAGATCAACCTACGAGCAGTACTTC. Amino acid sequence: CASSRSTYEQYF.

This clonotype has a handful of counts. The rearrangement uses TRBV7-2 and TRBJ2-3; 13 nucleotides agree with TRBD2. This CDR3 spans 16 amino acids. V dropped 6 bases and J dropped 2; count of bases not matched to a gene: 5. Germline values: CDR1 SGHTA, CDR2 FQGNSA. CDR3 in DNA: TGTGCCAGCAGGGTAGGACTAGCGGGGGACACAGATACGCAGTATTTT. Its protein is CASRVGLAGDTDTQYF.

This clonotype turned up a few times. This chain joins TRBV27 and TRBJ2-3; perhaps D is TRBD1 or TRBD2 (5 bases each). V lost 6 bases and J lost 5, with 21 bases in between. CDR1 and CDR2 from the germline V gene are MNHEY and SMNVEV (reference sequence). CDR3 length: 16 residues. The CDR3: CASSSTFGTRGDTQYF. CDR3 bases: TGTGCCAGCAGCTCCACCTTCGGGACGCGAGGAGATACGCAGTATTTT.

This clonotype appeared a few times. CDR3 sequence (DNA): TGTGCCAGCAGTTCCCCCGGGACTAGCGGGATTTGGGCAGATACGCAGTATTTT. It specifies CASSSPGTSGIWADTQYF. The rearrangement uses TRBV28 and TRBJ2-3; 13 bases align to TRBD2. Germline CDR1 MDHEN, CDR2 SYDVKM. The V gene end was trimmed by 4 bases and the J gene end by 4 bases; junction bases not matched to a gene: 11. The CDR3 has 18 residues.

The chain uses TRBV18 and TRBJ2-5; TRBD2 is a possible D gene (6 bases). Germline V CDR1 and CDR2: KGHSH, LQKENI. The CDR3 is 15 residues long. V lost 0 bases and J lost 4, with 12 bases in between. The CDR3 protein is CASSPPSRGGETQYF. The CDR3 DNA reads TGTGCCAGCTCACCACCGAGCCGGGGAGGAGAGACCCAGTACTTC.

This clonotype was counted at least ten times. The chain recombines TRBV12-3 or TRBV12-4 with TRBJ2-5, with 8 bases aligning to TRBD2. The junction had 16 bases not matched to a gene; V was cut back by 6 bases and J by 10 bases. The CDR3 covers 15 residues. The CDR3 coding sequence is TGTGCCAGCAGCTCAACCCGGGGGGGGGCCCAGGACCAGTACTTC. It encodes CASSSTRGGAQDQYF.

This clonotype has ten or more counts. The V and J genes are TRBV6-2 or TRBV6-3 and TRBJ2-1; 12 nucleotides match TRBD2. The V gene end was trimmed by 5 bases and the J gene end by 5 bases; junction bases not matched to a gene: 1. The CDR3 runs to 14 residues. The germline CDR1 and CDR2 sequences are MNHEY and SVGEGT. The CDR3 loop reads CASSRLAGDNEQFF. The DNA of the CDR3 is TGTGCCAGCAGTCGACTAGCGGGGGACAATGAGCAGTTCTTC.

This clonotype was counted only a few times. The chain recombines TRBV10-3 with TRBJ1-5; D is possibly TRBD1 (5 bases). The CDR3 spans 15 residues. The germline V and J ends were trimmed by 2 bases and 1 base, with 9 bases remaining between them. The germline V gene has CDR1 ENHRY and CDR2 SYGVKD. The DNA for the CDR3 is TGTGCCATCAGTGAGGGGGGGGACAGCAATCAGCCCCAGCATTTT. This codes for CAISEGGDSNQPQHF.

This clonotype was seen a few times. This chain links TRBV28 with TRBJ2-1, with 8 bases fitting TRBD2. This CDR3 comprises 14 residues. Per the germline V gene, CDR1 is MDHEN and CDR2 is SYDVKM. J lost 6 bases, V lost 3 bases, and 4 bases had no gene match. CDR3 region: CASSLNGGVNEQFF. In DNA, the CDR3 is TGTGCCAGCAGTTTGAACGGGGGGGTCAATGAGCAGTTCTTC.

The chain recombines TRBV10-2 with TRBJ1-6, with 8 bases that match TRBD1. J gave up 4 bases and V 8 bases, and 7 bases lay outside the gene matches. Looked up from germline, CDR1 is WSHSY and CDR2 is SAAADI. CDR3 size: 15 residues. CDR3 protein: CASLDRVTYNSPLHF. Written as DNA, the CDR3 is TGCGCCAGCCTGGACAGGGTGACTTATAATTCACCCCTCCACTTT.

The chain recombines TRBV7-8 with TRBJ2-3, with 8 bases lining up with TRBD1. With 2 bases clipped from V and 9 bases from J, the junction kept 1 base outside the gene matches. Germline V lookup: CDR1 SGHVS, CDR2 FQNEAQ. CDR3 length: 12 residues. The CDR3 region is CASSLWDRTQYF. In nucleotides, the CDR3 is TGTGCCAGCAGCTTATGGGACAGGACGCAGTATTTT.

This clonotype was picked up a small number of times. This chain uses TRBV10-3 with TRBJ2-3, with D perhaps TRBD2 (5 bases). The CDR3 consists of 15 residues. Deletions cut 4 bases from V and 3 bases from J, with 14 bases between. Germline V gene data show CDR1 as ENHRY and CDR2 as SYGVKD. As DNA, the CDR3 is TGTGCCATCAGTGGCCGGGGTATAGGGACAGATACGCAGTATTTT. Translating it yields CAISGRGIGTDTQYF.

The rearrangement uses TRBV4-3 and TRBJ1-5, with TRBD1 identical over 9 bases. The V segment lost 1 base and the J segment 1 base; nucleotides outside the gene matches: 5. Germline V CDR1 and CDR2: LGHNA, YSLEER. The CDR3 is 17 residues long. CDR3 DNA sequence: TGCGCCAGCAGCCAAGGCACAGGGGGCCTCAGCAATCAGCCCCAGCATTTT. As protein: CASSQGTGGLSNQPQHF.

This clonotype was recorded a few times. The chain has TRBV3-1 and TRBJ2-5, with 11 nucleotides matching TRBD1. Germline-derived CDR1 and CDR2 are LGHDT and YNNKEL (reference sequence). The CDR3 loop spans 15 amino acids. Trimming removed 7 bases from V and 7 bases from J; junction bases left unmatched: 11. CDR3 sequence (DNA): TGTGCCAGCACCCCCGGGACAGGGGGATTCGGGACCCAGTACTTC. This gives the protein CASTPGTGGFGTQYF.

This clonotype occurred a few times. CDR3 nucleotides: TGTGCCGGCCGGTTTCCGGGCTCCTACGAGCAGTACTTC. It is translated as CAGRFPGSYEQYF. The chain links TRBV6-1 to TRBJ2-7, with D hard to call. Germline-derived CDR1 and CDR2 are MNHNS and SASEGT. The CDR3 consists of 13 residues. V was clipped by 11 bases and J by 0 bases, with 14 bases between them.

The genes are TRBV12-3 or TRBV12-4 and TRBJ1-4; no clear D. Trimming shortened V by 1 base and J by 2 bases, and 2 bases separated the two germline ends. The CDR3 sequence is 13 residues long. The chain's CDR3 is CASSLVTNEKLFF. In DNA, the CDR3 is TGTGCCAGCAGTTTAGTCACTAATGAAAAACTGTTTTTT.

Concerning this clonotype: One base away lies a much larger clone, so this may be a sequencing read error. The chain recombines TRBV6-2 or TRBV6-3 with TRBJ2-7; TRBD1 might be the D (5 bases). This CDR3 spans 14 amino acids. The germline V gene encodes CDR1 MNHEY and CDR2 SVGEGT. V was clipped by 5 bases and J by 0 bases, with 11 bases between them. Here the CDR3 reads CASSHSRASYEQYF. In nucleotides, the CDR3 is TGTGCCAGCAGTCATTCCAGGGCCTCCTACGAGCAGTACTTC.